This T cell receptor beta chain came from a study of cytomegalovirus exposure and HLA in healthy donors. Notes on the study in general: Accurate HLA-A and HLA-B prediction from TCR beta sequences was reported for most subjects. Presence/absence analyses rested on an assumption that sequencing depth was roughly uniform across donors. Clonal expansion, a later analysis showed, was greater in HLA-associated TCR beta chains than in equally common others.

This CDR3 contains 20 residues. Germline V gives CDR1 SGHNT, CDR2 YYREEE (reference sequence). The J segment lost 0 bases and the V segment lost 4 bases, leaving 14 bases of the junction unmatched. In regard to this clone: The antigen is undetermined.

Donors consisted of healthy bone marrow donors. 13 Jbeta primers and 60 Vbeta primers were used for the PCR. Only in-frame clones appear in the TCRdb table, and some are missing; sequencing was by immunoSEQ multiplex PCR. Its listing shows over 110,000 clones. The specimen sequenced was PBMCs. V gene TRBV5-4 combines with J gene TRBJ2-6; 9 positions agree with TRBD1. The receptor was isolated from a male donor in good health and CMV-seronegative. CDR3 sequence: CASSGGQGEGGSSGANVLTF. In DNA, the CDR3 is TGTGCCAGCAGCGGGGGACAGGGAGAGGGAGGAAGCTCTGGGGCCAACGTCCTGACTTTC.